Listed below are T cell receptor beta chains from one sample, sequenced in a study of technical replicates of blood from a few donors. Some clones are missing from TCRdb's copy, which holds only in-frame ones; the method was immunoSEQ multiplex PCR. This repertoire shows some 13,000 clones, 95% found once; its top ten account for approximately 8%. Sequencing used PBMCs. These receptors all come from a human donor in good health. CDR3s include the opening cysteine and the closing phenylalanine or tryptophan. Each record gives: J gene, V gene, D gene, CDR3 protein, CDR3 DNA. D genes are given only for firm matches.

J gene: TRBJ2-5; V gene: TRBV5-8; D gene: TRBD1; CDR3 protein: CASSWDRVKETQYF; CDR3 DNA: TGTGCCAGCAGCTGGGACAGGGTAAAGGAGACCCAGTACTTC
J gene: TRBJ2-7; V gene: TRBV7-9; D gene: TRBD2; CDR3 protein: CASSLTSGSYEQYF; CDR3 DNA: TGTGCCAGCAGCTTAACCAGCGGGAGCTACGAGCAGTACTTC
J gene: TRBJ2-6; V gene: TRBV12-5; D gene: .; CDR3 protein: CASGPPVLGANVLTF; CDR3 DNA: TGTGCTAGTGGTCCCCCTGTACTTGGGGCCAACGTCCTGACTTTC
J gene: TRBJ1-5; V gene: TRBV7-2; D gene: TRBD1; CDR3 protein: CASSTDRAGQPQHF; CDR3 DNA: TGTGCCAGCAGCACCGACAGGGCAGGGCAGCCCCAGCATTTT
J gene: TRBJ2-3; V gene: TRBV7-3; D gene: TRBD2; CDR3 protein: CASSLQGGTSGNIGTDTQYF; CDR3 DNA: TGTGCCAGCAGCTTACAGGGGGGGACTAGCGGGAATATAGGCACAGATACGCAGTATTTT
J gene: TRBJ1-4; V gene: TRBV6-1; D gene: .; CDR3 protein: CASRNPQAGEEKLFF; CDR3 DNA: TGTGCCAGCAGGAACCCGCAGGCCGGCGAAGAAAAACTGTTTTTT
J gene: TRBJ2-5; V gene: TRBV2; D gene: .; CDR3 protein: CASSELLLAGETQYF; CDR3 DNA: TGTGCCAGCAGTGAGCTCCTACTAGCAGGGGAGACCCAGTACTTC
J gene: TRBJ2-7; V gene: TRBV11-2; D gene: TRBD2; CDR3 protein: CASSLEAWAGGYYEQYF; CDR3 DNA: TGTGCCAGCAGCTTAGAAGCCTGGGCGGGAGGATACTACGAGCAGTACTTC
J gene: TRBJ1-5; V gene: TRBV6-1; D gene: TRBD1; CDR3 protein: CASSEERTTGGTQPQHF; CDR3 DNA: TGTGCCAGCAGTGAAGAGAGGACGACAGGGGGCACTCAGCCCCAGCATTTT
J gene: TRBJ2-7; V gene: TRBV5-1; D gene: TRBD2; CDR3 protein: CASSWTTSGSGGYEQYF; CDR3 DNA: TGCGCCAGCAGCTGGACGACTAGCGGGAGCGGGGGGTACGAGCAGTACTTC
J gene: TRBJ1-4; V gene: TRBV30; D gene: .; CDR3 protein: CAWSVKELEKLFF; CDR3 DNA: TGTGCCTGGAGTGTCAAAGAACTGGAAAAACTGTTTTTT
J gene: TRBJ1-1; V gene: TRBV14; D gene: .; CDR3 protein: CASSQDWDRGEGTEAFF; CDR3 DNA: TGTGCCAGCAGCCAAGATTGGGACCGGGGGGAGGGCACTGAAGCTTTCTTT
J gene: TRBJ2-7; V gene: TRBV7-2; D gene: .; CDR3 protein: CASSPMGRDEQYF; CDR3 DNA: TGTGCCAGCAGTCCCATGGGCAGGGACGAGCAGTACTTC
J gene: TRBJ2-7; V gene: TRBV27; D gene: TRBD2; CDR3 protein: CASGRLAGRYEQYF; CDR3 DNA: TGTGCCAGCGGAAGACTAGCGGGACGTTACGAGCAGTACTTC
J gene: TRBJ2-2; V gene: TRBV11-1; D gene: .; CDR3 protein: CASSLSQNTGELFF; CDR3 DNA: TGTGCCAGCAGCTTATCCCAGAACACCGGGGAGCTGTTTTTT
J gene: TRBJ2-5; V gene: TRBV10-1; D gene: .; CDR3 protein: CASSESPAQETQYF; CDR3 DNA: TGCGCCAGCAGTGAGTCTCCAGCGCAAGAGACCCAGTACTTC
J gene: TRBJ2-1; V gene: TRBV5-1; D gene: .; CDR3 protein: CASSAQGNEQFF; CDR3 DNA: TGCGCCAGCAGCGCCCAGGGCAATGAGCAGTTCTTC
J gene: TRBJ2-7; V gene: TRBV5-1; D gene: .; CDR3 protein: CASSFGGVIYEQYF; CDR3 DNA: TGCGCCAGCAGCTTTGGCGGGGTTATCTACGAGCAGTACTTC
J gene: TRBJ2-5; V gene: TRBV7-7; D gene: TRBD2; CDR3 protein: CASSLSGTSGSITHF; CDR3 DNA: TGTGCCAGCAGCTTATCCGGGACTAGCGGGAGTATTACCCACTTC
J gene: TRBJ1-2; V gene: TRBV6-5; D gene: TRBD1; CDR3 protein: CASMGTGTEKYGYTF; CDR3 DNA: TGTGCCAGCATGGGGACCGGGACAGAGAAATATGGCTACACCTTC
J gene: TRBJ2-5; V gene: TRBV5-1; D gene: TRBD1; CDR3 protein: CASSFGTGVRETQYF; CDR3 DNA: TGCGCCAGCAGCTTCGGGACAGGGGTGAGGGAGACCCAGTACTTC
J gene: TRBJ1-2; V gene: TRBV28; D gene: .; CDR3 protein: CASSANPQSHTF; CDR3 DNA: TGTGCCAGCAGTGCCAACCCACAGTCTCACACCTTC
J gene: TRBJ2-3; V gene: TRBV4-1; D gene: .; CDR3 protein: CASSQHSSSTGSTDTQYF; CDR3 DNA: TGCGCCAGCAGCCAACACTCGAGCTCGACAGGCAGCACAGATACGCAGTATTTT
J gene: TRBJ2-1; V gene: TRBV28; D gene: .; CDR3 protein: CASSPWTIHNEQFF; CDR3 DNA: TGTGCCAGCAGTCCATGGACTATTCACAATGAGCAGTTCTTC
J gene: TRBJ2-5; V gene: TRBV29-1; D gene: TRBD2; CDR3 protein: CSVARTSVGETQYF; CDR3 DNA: TGCAGCGTTGCTCGGACTAGCGTCGGCGAGACCCAGTACTTC
J gene: TRBJ1-1; V gene: TRBV6-5; D gene: .; CDR3 protein: CASSYSYRKDTEAFF; CDR3 DNA: TGTGCCAGCAGTTACTCGTACAGGAAGGACACTGAAGCTTTCTTT
J gene: TRBJ2-5; V gene: TRBV6-1; D gene: .; CDR3 protein: CASRVTGQETQYF; CDR3 DNA: TGTGCCAGCAGGGTCACAGGACAAGAGACCCAGTACTTC
J gene: TRBJ1-2; V gene: TRBV7-9; D gene: .; CDR3 protein: CASSSSTDNYGYTF; CDR3 DNA: TGTGCCAGCAGCTCCTCGACAGATAACTATGGCTACACCTTC
J gene: TRBJ2-3; V gene: TRBV19; D gene: TRBD2; CDR3 protein: CASSPPRGSGTDTQYF; CDR3 DNA: TGTGCCAGTAGCCCCCCCCGCGGGAGTGGCACAGATACGCAGTATTTT
J gene: TRBJ2-7; V gene: TRBV5-5; D gene: .; CDR3 protein: CASSQTGYEQYF; CDR3 DNA: TGTGCCAGCAGCCAGACTGGTTACGAGCAGTACTTC
J gene: TRBJ2-7; V gene: TRBV7-2; D gene: TRBD1; CDR3 protein: CASSLGTGHPEQYF; CDR3 DNA: TGTGCCAGCAGCTTAGGGACAGGGCACCCCGAGCAGTACTTC
J gene: TRBJ1-2; V gene: TRBV6-1; D gene: TRBD1; CDR3 protein: CASSEGQGVQYGYTF; CDR3 DNA: TGTGCCAGCAGTGAAGGACAGGGGGTCCAATATGGCTACACCTTC
J gene: TRBJ2-7; V gene: TRBV9; D gene: TRBD1; CDR3 protein: CASSVDTGGWYEQYF; CDR3 DNA: TGTGCCAGCAGCGTAGATACAGGGGGTTGGTACGAGCAGTACTTC
J gene: TRBJ1-2; V gene: TRBV6-6; D gene: TRBD1; CDR3 protein: CASSTGTGPLNGYTF; CDR3 DNA: TGTGCCAGCAGTACCGGGACAGGGCCATTGAATGGCTACACCTTC
J gene: TRBJ1-4; V gene: TRBV5-6; D gene: .; CDR3 protein: CASSLDSSEKLFF; CDR3 DNA: TGTGCCAGCAGCTTGGACTCTTCTGAAAAACTGTTTTTT
J gene: TRBJ2-3; V gene: TRBV21-1; D gene: .; CDR3 protein: CASSKVWGYGKQYF; CDR3 DNA: TGTGCCAGCAGCAAAGTTTGGGGCTACGGCAAGCAGTATTTT
J gene: TRBJ2-6; V gene: TRBV6-4; D gene: TRBD1; CDR3 protein: CASSDSTGGSGANVLTF; CDR3 DNA: TGTGCCAGCAGTGACTCGACAGGGGGCTCTGGGGCCAACGTCCTGACTTTC
J gene: TRBJ1-5; V gene: TRBV9; D gene: .; CDR3 protein: CASNGGDGSNQPQHF; CDR3 DNA: TGTGCCAGCAACGGAGGGGATGGAAGCAATCAGCCCCAGCATTTT
J gene: TRBJ2-7; V gene: TRBV19; D gene: TRBD2; CDR3 protein: CASSIGGLAGIYEQYF; CDR3 DNA: TGTGCCAGTAGTATAGGGGGCCTAGCGGGGATCTACGAGCAGTACTTC
J gene: TRBJ2-1; V gene: TRBV6-1; D gene: .; CDR3 protein: CASSEGQAIRSYNEQFF; CDR3 DNA: TGTGCCAGCAGTGAAGGCCAGGCGATAAGGTCCTACAATGAGCAGTTCTTC
J gene: TRBJ2-5; V gene: TRBV14; D gene: TRBD2; CDR3 protein: CASSQGLAGLYQETQYF; CDR3 DNA: TGTGCCAGCAGCCAAGGGCTAGCGGGGCTGTACCAAGAGACCCAGTACTTC
J gene: TRBJ2-3; V gene: TRBV5-1; D gene: TRBD2; CDR3 protein: CASSLLAGGGEDTQYF; CDR3 DNA: TGCGCCAGCAGCTTGTTAGCGGGAGGCGGGGAAGATACGCAGTATTTT
J gene: TRBJ2-3; V gene: TRBV18; D gene: .; CDR3 protein: CASSNWSLTDTQYF; CDR3 DNA: TGTGCCAGCTCCAACTGGAGCCTCACAGATACGCAGTATTTT
J gene: TRBJ2-1; V gene: TRBV5-4; D gene: .; CDR3 protein: CASSPGGVLLPPFF; CDR3 DNA: TGTGCCAGCAGCCCAGGAGGCGTACTCCTCCCCCCGTTCTTC
J gene: TRBJ2-7; V gene: TRBV14; D gene: TRBD1; CDR3 protein: CASSRQGGSYEQYF; CDR3 DNA: TGTGCCAGCAGCCGACAGGGCGGCTCCTACGAGCAGTACTTC
J gene: TRBJ2-7; V gene: TRBV12-2; D gene: .; CDR3 protein: CASRPPVGRSSYEQYF; CDR3 DNA: TGTGCAAGTCGCCCCCCCGTGGGCAGAAGCTCCTACGAGCAGTACTTC